These 3 T cell receptor beta chains were sequenced from one sample in a study of identifying expanded T cells in peripheral blood. Assay used: immunoSEQ multiplex PCR; TCRdb lists only in-frame clones, some missing. The sample lists 80,000 or so clones, roughly 86% occurring once. Input material: blood. All receptors come from a person between 18 and 70 years old in good health.

With regard to this clone: One junction end does not reproduce the germline sequence, and a read error may be involved. The chain combines TRBV5-4 with TRBJ2-7, with unresolved D. The CDR3 totals 14 residues. The germline V gene has CDR1 SGHNT and CDR2 YYREEE (reference sequence). The CDR3 sequence: CASRLDGVSYEQYF. In DNA, the CDR3 is TGTGCCAGCAGATTGGATGGGGTCTCCTACGAGCAGTACTTC.

DNA for the CDR3: TGTGCCAGCAGCGTAGAATCTAGGGGGCCCCGGGAAAAACTGTTTTTT. Translating gives CASSVESRGPREKLFF. This sequence joins TRBV9 and TRBJ1-4, with TRBD1 identical over 7 bases. Germline CDR1 reads SGDLS; CDR2 reads YYNGEE. Germline trimming cut 0 bases from V and 8 bases from J; bases unmatched to any gene: 10. There are 16 residues in the CDR3.

This clone was found a few times. The rearrangement joins TRBV4-1 to TRBJ2-5; D is uncertain. With 3 bases removed from V and 2 bases from J, the gap between germline ends came to 10 bases. Germline lookup yields CDR1 MGHRA and CDR2 YSYEKL. This CDR3 comprises 14 residues. Here the CDR3 DNA reads TGCGCCAGCAGCCAGGGCCAGAGACAAGAGACCCAGTACTTC. This gives the protein CASSQGQRQETQYF.